A single sample is the source of the 7 T cell receptor beta chains below, sequenced in a study of beta chain features in type 1 diabetes. Study conclusions and caveats: When Type 1 diabetes patients were examined, their TCRB CDR3s proved moderately but significantly shorter in all four CD4+ subsets.

The entirety of the isolated RNA underwent reverse transcription, so expressed TCRB transcripts were sequenced. Profiled with immunoSEQ multiplex PCR; TCRdb holds only in-frame clones, not every one. The sample yields a few hundred thousand clones, 11% seen once. Antigens of these TCRs are unknown. The sequenced sample was naive CD4+ T cells from blood. The receptor source for this set is a man aged 30 to 45 with type 1 diabetes.

The rearrangement links TRBV4-2 to TRBJ1-2; 7 bases are a match to TRBD1. Germline V lookup: CDR1 LGHNA, CDR2 YNFKEQ. V dropped 1 base and J dropped 4; count of bases not matched to a gene: 12. The CDR3 loop spans 17 amino acids. The chain's CDR3 is CASSQASPTGDGYGYTF. CDR3 nucleotide sequence: TGTGCCAGCAGCCAAGCAAGTCCCACAGGGGACGGCTATGGCTACACCTTC.

J is TRBJ2-1 and V is TRBV4-1; TRBD2 matches at 14 bases. J gave up 1 base and V 4 bases, and 6 bases lay outside the gene matches. The CDR3 has 18 residues. Germline assignment: CDR1 MGHRA and CDR2 YSYEKL. The CDR3 here is CASSRLAGGQMSYNEQFF. The CDR3 DNA sequence: TGCGCCAGCAGCCGACTAGCGGGGGGGCAAATGTCCTACAATGAGCAGTTCTTC.

This clone turned up a few times. The V gene is TRBV9, the J gene TRBJ1-5; TRBD1 matches at 10 bases. The CDR3 totals 14 residues. The V gene end was trimmed by 3 bases and the J gene end by 8 bases; junction bases not matched to a gene: 5. Per germline, CDR1 SGDLS and CDR2 YYNGEE. CDR3: CASSDGQGDKPQHF. In DNA, the CDR3 is TGTGCCAGCAGCGACGGACAGGGGGACAAGCCCCAGCATTTT. Full variable domain (missing parts from reference TRBV9 and TRBJ1-5): DSGVTQTPKHLITATGQRVTLRCSPRSGDLSVYWYQQSLDQGLQFLIQYYNGEERAKGNILERFSAQQFPDLHSELNLSSLELGDSALYFCASSDGQGDKPQHFGDGTRLSIL.

This clone has just a few counts. This chain links TRBV7-2 with TRBJ2-7; D is uncertain. Germline CDR1 reads SGHTA; CDR2 reads FQGNSA. The CDR3 covers 14 residues. The germline V and J ends were trimmed by 0 bases and 4 bases, with 10 bases remaining between them. As DNA, the CDR3 is TGTGCCAGCAGCTTAGCGGGCATCACGTACGAGCAGTACTTC. This codes for CASSLAGITYEQYF.

The chain recombines TRBV28 with TRBJ2-7; 8 bases line up with TRBD2. Germline loops: CDR1 MDHEN, CDR2 SYDVKM. There are 14 residues in the CDR3. J gave up 3 bases and V 3 bases, and 4 bases lay outside the gene matches. The CDR3 protein is CASSLRGALYEQYF. The CDR3 coding sequence is TGTGCCAGCAGTTTGCGGGGGGCCCTCTACGAGCAGTACTTC. Based on the CDR3 plus reference TRBV28 and TRBJ2-7, the full variable domain is DVKVTQSSRYLVKRTGEKVFLECVQDMDHENMFWYRQDPGLGLRLIYFSYDVKMKEKGDIPEGYSVSREKKERFSLILESASTNQTSMYLCASSLRGALYEQYFGPGTRLTVT.

This clone was detected a few times. Other DNA sequences in the sample encode the same CDR3. The chain has TRBV5-1 and TRBJ2-2; 7 nucleotides match TRBD1. The germline gives CDR1 SGHRS, CDR2 YFSETQ. Trimming at V came to 2 bases and at J to 5 bases, leaving 0 bases not matched to a gene. The CDR3 has 13 residues. CDR3 sequence (DNA): TGCGCCAGCAGCTTACAGGGGACCGGGGAGCTGTTTTTT. Translating gives CASSLQGTGELFF. Full variable domain (missing parts from reference TRBV5-1 and TRBJ2-2): KAGVTQTPRYLIKTRGQQVTLSCSPISGHRSVSWYQQTPGQGLQFLFEYFSETQRNKGNFPGRFSGRQFSNSRSEMNVSTLELGDSALYLCASSLQGTGELFFGEGSRLTVL.

This clone was observed a few times. The V gene is TRBV9, the J gene TRBJ1-6; D might be TRBD1 (6 bases). CDR1 and CDR2 (germline): SGDLS, YYNGEE. This CDR3 spans 16 amino acids. The V end was cut by 0 bases, the J end by 9 bases, with 16 bases between. The CDR3 bases are TGTGCCAGCAGCGTAGATAGGGACACCTCCATTTCACCCCTCCACTTT. Protein: CASSVDRDTSISPLHF.